The T cell receptor beta chain under discussion was sequenced for a study of blood T cell repertoires in COVID-19. In the study overall: From the United States, Italy and Spain came samples of acute and convalescent COVID-19. The analysed material was cDNA or gDNA that came from T cells, B-cell-depleted T cells, or PBMCs.

V trimming: 7 bases; J trimming: 1 base; junction bases outside the gene matches: 3. The CDR3 covers 14 residues. Germline V gives CDR1 LNHDA, CDR2 SQIVND (reference sequence). Authors' analysis steps: How many nucleated cells were present was estimated from reference gene primer amplification. Sequencing used immunoSEQ multiplex PCR; TCRdb keeps in-frame clones, though not all of them. V and J calls and clone size follow that table, whereas D and trimming were derived from the DNA. The data contain 160,000 or so clones, approximately 85% of them seen just once; the ten biggest clones take up 1.1%. V is TRBV19 and J is TRBJ2-7, with 11 bases identical to TRBD2. The TCR comes from a man aged 40-49 years with acute or convalescent COVID-19. Source material: peripheral blood. The CDR3, as DNA: TGTGCCAGTAAAAGGACTAGCGGGTCCTACGAGCAGTACTTC. Its protein product is CASKRTSGSYEQYF.